These 16 T cell receptor beta chains were sequenced from one sample in a study of cytomegalovirus exposure and HLA in healthy donors. The PCR ran on 60 Vbeta and 13 Jbeta primers. Assay: immunoSEQ multiplex PCR; the TCRdb copy retains only in-frame clones and omits some. Of 150,000 to 200,000 clones listed, roughly 73% are singletons. Sequenced input: PBMCs. Receptor source: a woman in her thirties or forties in good health and CMV-seropositive.

This rearrangement joins TRBV6-5 to TRBJ2-7; TRBD2 matches 9 bases. Per the germline V gene, CDR1 is MNHEY and CDR2 is SVGAGI. The junction had 10 bases not matched to a gene; V was cut back by 7 bases and J by 6 bases. This CDR3 spans 14 amino acids. The CDR3, as DNA: TGTGCCAGCACCAAACCGGGACTAGCTGGCGAGCAGTACTTC. This translates into CASTKPGLAGEQYF.

The rearrangement joins TRBV11-2 to TRBJ2-1; TRBD2 matches at 13 bases. CDR1 and CDR2 from the germline V gene are SGHAT and FQNNGV. The CDR3 has 17 amino acids. J was trimmed by 8 bases and V by 5 bases; bases with no gene match: 12. The CDR3 coding sequence is TGTGCCAGCAGCCCAAGGACTAGCGGGAGTGCTGCGGATGAGCAGTTCTTC. Its translation is CASSPRTSGSAADEQFF.

The chain uses TRBV21-1 and TRBJ2-7; the table's D call, TRBD2, was not checked against the DNA. TRBV21-1 is shown as a pseudogene. This CDR3 has 15 residues. This CDR3 is CNNLTWQTDSYEQYF. CDR3 in DNA: TGTAACAATTTGACGTGGCAGACTGACTCCTACGAGCAGTACTTC.

This clone showed up just once. The V and J genes are TRBV19 and TRBJ1-2, with 10 bases that match TRBD1. Germline CDR1 LNHDA, CDR2 SQIVND (reference sequence). The CDR3 has 15 residues. V was pared by 5 bases and J by 8 bases, with 11 bases of the junction left unmatched. The CDR3 nucleotides are TGTGCCAGTAGTCCCGGGACAGGGGCTAAGGGGGGCTACACCTTC. This encodes CASSPGTGAKGGYTF.

The chain carries TRBV9 and TRBJ1-2; D is unresolved. Trimming cost V 0 bases and J 4 bases, with 10 bases left between them. Per germline, CDR1 SGDLS and CDR2 YYNGEE. There are 14 residues in the CDR3. This CDR3 reads CASSVGVNSYGYTF. The DNA of the CDR3 is TGTGCCAGCAGCGTAGGTGTAAACTCCTATGGCTACACCTTC. The variable domain in full, completed from reference TRBV9 and TRBJ1-2, reads DSGVTQTPKHLITATGQRVTLRCSPRSGDLSVYWYQQSLDQGLQFLIQYYNGEERAKGNILERFSAQQFPDLHSELNLSSLELGDSALYFCASSVGVNSYGYTFGSGTRLTVV.

The V gene is TRBV5-4, the J gene TRBJ1-4, with D possibly being TRBD1 (6 bases). This CDR3 region has 13 residues. V was cut by 9 bases and J by 6 bases, with 15 bases left in between. CDR1 and CDR2 from the germline V gene are SGHNT and YYREEE (reference sequence). CDR3 amino acids: CATGGEVDEKLFF. The CDR3 coding sequence is TGTGCCACGGGGGGCGAGGTGGATGAAAAACTGTTTTTT.

The genes are TRBV30 and TRBJ1-6; D is uncertain. The CDR3 covers 14 residues. With 0 bases removed from V and 6 bases from J, the gap between germline ends came to 9 bases. The germline V gene encodes CDR1 GTSNPN and CDR2 SVGIG (reference sequence). The CDR3 DNA is TGTGCCTGGAGTGTTTTACATTCTAATTCACCCCTCCACTTT. Amino acids: CAWSVLHSNSPLHF.

The V and J genes are TRBV14 and TRBJ2-3, with a weak D call TRBD2 (6 bases). The CDR3 extends over 14 amino acids. CDR1 is SGHDN and CDR2 is FVKESK in the germline V gene. V lost 5 bases and J lost 6, with 15 bases in between. CDR3 amino acids: CASSWRLGLDTQYF. CDR3 DNA sequence: TGTGCCAGCAGCTGGAGACTAGGCCTGGATACGCAGTATTTT.

As for this clone: One end of the junction does not line up with germline, which may come from a read error. In the same sample, other DNA sequences code for this CDR3. The chain combines TRBV11-2 with TRBJ2-7; weak D call: TRBD2 (5 bases). The CDR3 covers 12 residues. Looked up from germline, CDR1 is SGHAT and CDR2 is FQNNGV. The CDR3 loop is CASSLGGSTQYF. The CDR3 DNA is TGCGCCAGCAGCTTAGGCGGGTCCACACAGTACTTC.

This clone appeared a few times. V and J are TRBV10-2 and TRBJ1-1; tentatively, D is TRBD1 (6 bases). Germline V gene data show CDR1 as WSHSY and CDR2 as SAAADI. With 0 bases removed from V and 1 base from J, the gap between germline ends came to 9 bases. There are 15 residues in the CDR3. Here the CDR3 reads CASSESRGGNTEAFF. The CDR3 DNA reads as TGCGCCAGCAGTGAGTCGAGGGGGGGGAACACTGAAGCTTTCTTT.

The chain uses TRBV11-2 and TRBJ2-4; 8 bases agree with TRBD2. The J segment lost 8 bases and the V segment lost 3 bases, leaving 3 bases of the junction unmatched. This CDR3 region has 13 residues. From germline, CDR1 is SGHAT and CDR2 FQNNGV. This CDR3 reads CASSFQREYIQYF. The CDR3 DNA reads TGTGCCAGCAGCTTCCAGCGGGAGTACATTCAGTACTTC.

V gene TRBV29-1 combines with J gene TRBJ2-7; a possible D gene is TRBD1 (5 bases). The V and J ends lost 2 bases and 0 bases respectively, with 17 bases between them. The CDR3 length is 16 residues. Germline V gene lookup returns CDR1 SQVTM and CDR2 ANQGSEA. Here the CDR3 DNA reads TGCAGCGTTGAATATCAAAGGGGCAGGAGCTCCTACGAGCAGTACTTC. Protein product: CSVEYQRGRSSYEQYF.

This clone occurred once. This rearrangement joins TRBV7-3 to TRBJ2-2; TRBD2 aligns across 9 bases. Trimming cost V 1 base and J 6 bases; bases outside gene matches: 12. This CDR3 spans 18 amino acids. Germline lookup yields CDR1 SGHTA and CDR2 FQGTGA. DNA of the CDR3: TGTGCCAGCAGCTTAAGGGTAGCGGGAGAGCCGAGAGCCGGGGAGCTGTTTTTT. Protein product: CASSLRVAGEPRAGELFF.

The rearrangement links TRBV27 to TRBJ1-5; 8 bases agree with TRBD1. V was clipped by 5 bases and J by 0 bases; unmatched bases: 9. This CDR3 region has 17 residues. The V gene's germline CDR1 is MNHEY and CDR2 SMNVEV (reference sequence). CDR3: CASSSRQGPYSNQPQHF. In DNA form, the CDR3 reads TGTGCCAGCAGTAGTAGACAGGGGCCGTATAGCAATCAGCCCCAGCATTTT.

This clone was observed a handful of times. The chain recombines TRBV7-9 with TRBJ2-7, with D perhaps matching TRBD2 (6 bases). The CDR3 consists of 14 residues. The germline V and J ends were trimmed by 5 bases and 3 bases, with 14 bases remaining between them. Germline V gene sequence: CDR1 SEHNR, CDR2 FQNEAQ (reference sequence). This CDR3 reads CASSPPTSRYEQYF. CDR3 coding DNA: TGTGCCAGCAGCCCCCCAACTAGCCGCTACGAGCAGTACTTC.

The chain uses TRBV6-1 and TRBJ1-2; no clear D. Germline V gene lookup returns CDR1 MNHNS and CDR2 SASEGT. The CDR3 spans 13 residues. Trimming shortened V by 4 bases and J by 3 bases, and 9 bases separated the two germline ends. For the CDR3, the DNA is TGTGCCAGCAGTGGGACTGCGGACTATGGCTACACCTTC. Its translation: CASSGTADYGYTF.